The 3 T cell receptor beta chains below all came from one sample that was sequenced in a study of identical twins. In TCRdb, the 5' RACE reads were re-called with MiXCR into one record per CDR3 protein. The repertoire holds hundreds of thousands of distinct CDR3 sequences, with 18% as singletons. A further study also used this sample, focusing on T cells expressing NK-cell markers.

Specimen: PBMCs. The source of these receptors is a woman between 18 and 29 years old in good health.

As DNA, the CDR3 is TGTGCCAGCAATTTGGGACGGGCGAGCTATGGCTACACCTTC. This gives the protein CASNLGRASYGYTF. The gene calls are TRBV12-3 or TRBV12-4 and TRBJ1-2; perhaps TRBD1 as D (5 bases). CDR3 length equals 14 residues. With 7 bases removed from V and 4 bases from J, the gap between germline ends came to 16 bases.

V and J are TRBV3-1 and TRBJ2-6, with D tentatively TRBD1 (6 bases). With 6 bases removed from V and 2 bases from J, the gap between germline ends came to 17 bases. Germline V lookup: CDR1 LGHDT, CDR2 YNNKEL (reference sequence). This CDR3 has 17 amino acids. The CDR3 is CASSNAGVRAGANVLTF. In DNA, the CDR3 is TGTGCCAGCAGTAACGCAGGGGTTAGAGCTGGGGCCAACGTCCTGACTTTC.

This clonotype was found many times. The V gene is TRBV29-1, the J gene TRBJ2-5; 9 bases match TRBD2. Trimming took 4 bases from V and 5 from J; bases not matched to a gene: 8. Germline V gives CDR1 SQVTM, CDR2 ANQGSEA. The CDR3 runs 14 residues. CDR3 sequence reads: CSVVYLAGRETQYF. In nucleotides, the CDR3 is TGCAGCGTTGTATACCTAGCGGGACGGGAGACCCAGTACTTC. Using reference TRBV29-1 and TRBJ2-5 for the parts outside the CDR3, the full variable domain is SAVISQKPSRDICQRGTSLTIQCQVDSQVTMMFWYRQQPGQSLTLIATANQGSEATYESGFVIDKFPISRPNLTFSTLTVSNMSPEDSSIYLCSVVYLAGRETQYFGPGTRLLVL.